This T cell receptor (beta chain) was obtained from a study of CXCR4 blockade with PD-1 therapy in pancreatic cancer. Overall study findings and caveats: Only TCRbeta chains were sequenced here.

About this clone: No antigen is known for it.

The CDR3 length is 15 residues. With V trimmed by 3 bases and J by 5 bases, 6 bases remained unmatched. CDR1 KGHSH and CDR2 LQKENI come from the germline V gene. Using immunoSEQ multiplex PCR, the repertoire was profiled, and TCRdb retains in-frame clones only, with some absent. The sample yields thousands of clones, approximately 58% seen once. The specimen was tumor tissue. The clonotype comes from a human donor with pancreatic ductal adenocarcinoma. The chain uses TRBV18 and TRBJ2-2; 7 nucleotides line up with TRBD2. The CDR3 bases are TGTGCCAGCTCACCCTCGGCGGGAGTGACCGGGGAGCTGTTTTTT. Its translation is CASSPSAGVTGELFF.